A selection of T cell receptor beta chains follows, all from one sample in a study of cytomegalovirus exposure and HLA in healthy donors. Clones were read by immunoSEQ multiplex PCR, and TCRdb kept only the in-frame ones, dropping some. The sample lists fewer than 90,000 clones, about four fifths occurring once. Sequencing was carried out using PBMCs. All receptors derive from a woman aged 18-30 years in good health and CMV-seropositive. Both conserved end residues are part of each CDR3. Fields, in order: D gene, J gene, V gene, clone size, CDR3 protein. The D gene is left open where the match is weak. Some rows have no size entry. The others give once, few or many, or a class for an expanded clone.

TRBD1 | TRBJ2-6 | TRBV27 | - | CASSLRQGSGANVLTF
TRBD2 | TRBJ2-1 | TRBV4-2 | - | CASSQAGTSGRSYNEQFF
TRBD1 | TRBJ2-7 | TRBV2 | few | CASSGGTGDSEQYF
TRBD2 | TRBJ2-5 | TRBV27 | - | CASSLGPGGGSYQETQYF
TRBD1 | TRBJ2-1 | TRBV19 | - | CASSDPGQGEDEQFF
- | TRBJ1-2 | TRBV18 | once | CASSPASNYGYTF
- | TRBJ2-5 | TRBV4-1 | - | CASSQVGRRARGDGTQYF
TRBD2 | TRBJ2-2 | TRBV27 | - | CASSFEGLAGDSGELFF
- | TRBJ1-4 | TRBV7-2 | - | CASGQGRGEKLFF
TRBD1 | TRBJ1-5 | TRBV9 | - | CASSAGGQGASQPQHF
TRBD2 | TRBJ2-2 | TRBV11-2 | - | CASSLVASGITGELFF
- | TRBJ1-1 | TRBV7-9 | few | CASSLVHGGTEAFF
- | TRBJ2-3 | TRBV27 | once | CASSLNLVGTQYF
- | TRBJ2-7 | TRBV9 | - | CASSVSAGASYEQYF
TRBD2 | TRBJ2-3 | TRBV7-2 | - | CASSLRLAGRDTQYF
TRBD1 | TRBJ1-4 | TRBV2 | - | CASSEASLTGTQEKLFF
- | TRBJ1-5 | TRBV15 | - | CATQGLGGSQPQHF
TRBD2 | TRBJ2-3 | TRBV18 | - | CASSPQLAGGPVTDTQYF
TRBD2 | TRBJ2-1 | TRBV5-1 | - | CASSLEGTSYNEQFF
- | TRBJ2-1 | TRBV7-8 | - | CASSFRLPGPGENEQFF
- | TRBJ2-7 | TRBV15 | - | CATSRPDSPYEQYF
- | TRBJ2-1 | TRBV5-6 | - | CASSLDPGIGEQFF
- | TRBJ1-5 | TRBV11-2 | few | CASSLGSDQPQHF
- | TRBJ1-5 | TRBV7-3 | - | CASRGKRGWEVGPQPQHF
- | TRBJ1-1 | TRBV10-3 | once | CAITPGGSTEAFF
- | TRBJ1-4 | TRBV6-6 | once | CASSFPGGGDEKLFF
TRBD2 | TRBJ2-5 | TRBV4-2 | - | CASSQDRGGQETQYF
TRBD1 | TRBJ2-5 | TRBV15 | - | CATSRDVAGGEETQYF
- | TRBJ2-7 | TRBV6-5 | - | CAISAGFESYEQYF
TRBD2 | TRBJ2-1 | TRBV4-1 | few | CASSQVSSGIHNEQFF
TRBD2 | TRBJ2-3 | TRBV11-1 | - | CASSPSGGAADTQYF
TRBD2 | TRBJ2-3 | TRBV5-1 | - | CASAGGPGDTQYF
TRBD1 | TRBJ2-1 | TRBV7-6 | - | CASSSYRGREQFF
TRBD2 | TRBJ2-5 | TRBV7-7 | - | CASSSIAGRGAQYF
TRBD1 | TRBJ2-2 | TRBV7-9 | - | CASSRGQLTGELFF
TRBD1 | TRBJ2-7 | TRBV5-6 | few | CASSVARGQGTYEQYF
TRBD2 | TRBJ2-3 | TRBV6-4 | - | CASSRTSGGQGADTQYF
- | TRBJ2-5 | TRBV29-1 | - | CSVLGGGETQYF
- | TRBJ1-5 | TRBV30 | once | CAWSAMNYADQPQHF
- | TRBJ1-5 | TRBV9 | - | CASSVGGDLTQPQHF
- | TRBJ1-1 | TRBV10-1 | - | CASSARTAKNTEAFF
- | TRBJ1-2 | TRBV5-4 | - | CASSFTTGSGYTF